Sequencing of this T cell receptor (beta chain) was carried out in a study of blood T cell repertoires in COVID-19. Sequencing was performed with immunoSEQ multiplex PCR; in TCRdb, only in-frame clones are kept and a portion is missing. The sample yields roughly 500,000 clones, 88% seen once. There are 15 residues in the CDR3. The germline CDR1 and CDR2 sequences are LNHDA and SQIVND (reference sequence). Deletions cut 4 bases from V and 4 bases from J, with 16 bases between. This clonotype was obtained from an older woman who had recovered from COVID-19. The chain has TRBV19 and TRBJ1-1; D is perhaps TRBD1 (6 bases). The material sequenced was PBMCs or T cells enriched from blood (not recorded which). CDR3 sequence reads: CASSRNRDAGTEAFF. The CDR3 DNA reads as TGTGCCAGTAGTAGGAACAGGGATGCGGGCACTGAAGCTTTCTTT.